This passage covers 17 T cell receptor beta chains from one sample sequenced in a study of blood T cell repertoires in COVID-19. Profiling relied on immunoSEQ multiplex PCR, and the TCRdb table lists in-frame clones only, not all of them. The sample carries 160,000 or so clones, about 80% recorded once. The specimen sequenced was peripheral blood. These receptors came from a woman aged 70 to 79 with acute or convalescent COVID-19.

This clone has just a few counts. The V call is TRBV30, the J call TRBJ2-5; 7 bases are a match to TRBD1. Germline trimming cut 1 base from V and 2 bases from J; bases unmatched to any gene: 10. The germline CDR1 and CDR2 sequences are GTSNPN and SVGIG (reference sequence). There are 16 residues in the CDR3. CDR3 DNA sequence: TGTGCCTGGAGTGATCCGACAGGGTGGGGACAAGAGACCCAGTACTTC. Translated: CAWSDPTGWGQETQYF.

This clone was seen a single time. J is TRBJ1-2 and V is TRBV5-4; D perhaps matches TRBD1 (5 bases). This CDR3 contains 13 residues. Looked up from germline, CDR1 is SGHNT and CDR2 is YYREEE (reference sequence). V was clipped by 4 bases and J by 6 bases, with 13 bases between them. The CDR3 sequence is CASSRGGIDGYTF. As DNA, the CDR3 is TGTGCCAGCAGCCGTGGGGGGATAGATGGCTACACCTTC.

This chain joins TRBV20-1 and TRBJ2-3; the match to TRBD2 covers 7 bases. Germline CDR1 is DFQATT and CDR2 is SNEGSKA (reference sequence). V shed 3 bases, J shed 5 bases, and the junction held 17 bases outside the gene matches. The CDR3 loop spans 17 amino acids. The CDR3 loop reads CSASDFRRGLVGDTQYF. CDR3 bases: TGCAGTGCTAGTGATTTCCGACGTGGACTAGTCGGAGATACGCAGTATTTT.

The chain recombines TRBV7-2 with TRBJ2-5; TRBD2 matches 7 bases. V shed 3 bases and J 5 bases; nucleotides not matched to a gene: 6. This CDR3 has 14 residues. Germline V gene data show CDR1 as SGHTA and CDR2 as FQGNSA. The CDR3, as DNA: TGTGCCAGCAGCTTCTCCGGGGGGTGGGAGACCCAGTACTTC. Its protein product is CASSFSGGWETQYF.

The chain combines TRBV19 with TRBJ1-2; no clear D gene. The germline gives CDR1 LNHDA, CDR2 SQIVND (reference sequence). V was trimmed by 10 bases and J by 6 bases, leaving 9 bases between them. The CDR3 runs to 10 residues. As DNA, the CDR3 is TGTGCCACCGGCCGGGATGGCTACACCTTC. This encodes CATGRDGYTF.

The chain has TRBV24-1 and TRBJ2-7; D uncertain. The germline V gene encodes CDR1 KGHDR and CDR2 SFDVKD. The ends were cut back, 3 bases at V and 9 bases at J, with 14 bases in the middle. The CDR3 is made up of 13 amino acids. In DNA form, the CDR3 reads TGTGCCACCAGTGATATTCTAATACGAGGGCAGTACTTC. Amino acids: CATSDILIRGQYF.

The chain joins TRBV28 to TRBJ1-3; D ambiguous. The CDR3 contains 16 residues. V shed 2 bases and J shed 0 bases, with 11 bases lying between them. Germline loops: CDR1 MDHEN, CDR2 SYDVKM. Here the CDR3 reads CASSLPNAGSGNTIYF. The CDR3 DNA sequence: TGTGCCAGCAGTTTACCGAACGCAGGCTCTGGAAACACCATATATTTT.

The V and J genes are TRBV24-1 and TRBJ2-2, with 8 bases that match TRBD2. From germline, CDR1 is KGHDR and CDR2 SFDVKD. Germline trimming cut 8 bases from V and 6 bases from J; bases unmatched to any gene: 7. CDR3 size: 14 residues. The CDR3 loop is CATTSGSNSGELFF. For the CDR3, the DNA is TGTGCCACCACGAGCGGGAGTAATTCCGGGGAGCTGTTTTTT.

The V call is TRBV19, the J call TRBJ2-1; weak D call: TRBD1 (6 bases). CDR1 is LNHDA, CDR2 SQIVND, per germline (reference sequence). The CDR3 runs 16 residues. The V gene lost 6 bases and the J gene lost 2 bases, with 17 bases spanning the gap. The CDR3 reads CASSQGSAWAYNEQFF. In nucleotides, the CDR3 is TGTGCCAGTAGCCAGGGGTCCGCCTGGGCCTACAATGAGCAGTTCTTC. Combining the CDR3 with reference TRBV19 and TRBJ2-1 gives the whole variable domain DGGITQSPKYLFRKEGQNVTLSCEQNLNHDAMYWYRQDPGQGLRLIYYSQIVNDFQKGDIAEGYSVSREKKESFPLTVTSAQKNPTAFYLCASSQGSAWAYNEQFFGPGTRLTVL.

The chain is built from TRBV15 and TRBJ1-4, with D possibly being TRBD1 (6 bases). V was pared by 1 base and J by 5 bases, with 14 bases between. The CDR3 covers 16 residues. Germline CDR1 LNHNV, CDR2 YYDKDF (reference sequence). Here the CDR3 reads CATSRGQNRENEKLFF. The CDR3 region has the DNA TGTGCCACCAGCAGAGGTCAAAACAGGGAAAATGAAAAACTGTTTTTT.

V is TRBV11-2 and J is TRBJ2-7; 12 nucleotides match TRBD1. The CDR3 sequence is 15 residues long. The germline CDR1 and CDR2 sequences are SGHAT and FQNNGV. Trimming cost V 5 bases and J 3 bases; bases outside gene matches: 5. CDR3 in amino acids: CASSAGQGAIYEQYF. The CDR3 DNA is TGTGCCAGCAGCGCGGGACAGGGGGCGATCTACGAGCAGTACTTC.

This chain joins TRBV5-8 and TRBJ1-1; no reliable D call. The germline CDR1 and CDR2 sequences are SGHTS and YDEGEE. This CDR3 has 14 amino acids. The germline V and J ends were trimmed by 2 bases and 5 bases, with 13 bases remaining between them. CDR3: CASSLPSRKTEAFF. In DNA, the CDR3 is TGTGCCAGCAGCTTACCTAGTCGGAAGACTGAAGCTTTCTTT.

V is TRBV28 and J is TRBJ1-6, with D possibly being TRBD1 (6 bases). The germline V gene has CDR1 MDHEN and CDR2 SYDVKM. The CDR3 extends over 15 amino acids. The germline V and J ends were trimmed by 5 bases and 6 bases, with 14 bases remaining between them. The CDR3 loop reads CASSNGGHGNSPLHF. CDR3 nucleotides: TGTGCCAGCAGTAATGGGGGACACGGTAATTCACCCCTCCACTTT.

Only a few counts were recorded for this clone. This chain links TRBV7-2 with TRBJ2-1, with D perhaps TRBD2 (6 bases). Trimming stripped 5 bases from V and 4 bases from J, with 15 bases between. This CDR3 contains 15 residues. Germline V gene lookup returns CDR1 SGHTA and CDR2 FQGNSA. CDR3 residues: CASSPRRGFYNEQFF. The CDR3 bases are TGTGCCAGCAGCCCCCGGCGGGGATTTTACAATGAGCAGTTCTTC.

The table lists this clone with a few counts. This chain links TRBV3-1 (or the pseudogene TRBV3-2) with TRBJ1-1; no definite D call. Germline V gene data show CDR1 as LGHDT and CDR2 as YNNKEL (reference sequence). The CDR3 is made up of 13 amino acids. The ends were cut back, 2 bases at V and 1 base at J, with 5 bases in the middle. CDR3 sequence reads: CASSQTENTEAFF. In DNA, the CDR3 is TGTGCCAGCAGCCAAACAGAGAACACTGAAGCTTTCTTT.

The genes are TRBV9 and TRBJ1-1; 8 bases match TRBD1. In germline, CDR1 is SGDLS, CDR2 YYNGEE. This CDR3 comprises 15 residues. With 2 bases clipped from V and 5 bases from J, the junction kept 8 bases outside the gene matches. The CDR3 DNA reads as TGTGCCAGCAGCGTCACAGGGGGAAGGAGTACTGAAGCTTTCTTT. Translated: CASSVTGGRSTEAFF.

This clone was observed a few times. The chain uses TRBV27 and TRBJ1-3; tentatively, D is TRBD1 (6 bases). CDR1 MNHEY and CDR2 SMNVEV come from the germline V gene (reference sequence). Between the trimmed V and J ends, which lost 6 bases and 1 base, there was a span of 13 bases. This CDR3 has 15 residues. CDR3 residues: CASSSLQGSGNTIYF. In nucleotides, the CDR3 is TGTGCCAGCAGCTCCTTACAGGGATCTGGAAACACCATATATTTT.